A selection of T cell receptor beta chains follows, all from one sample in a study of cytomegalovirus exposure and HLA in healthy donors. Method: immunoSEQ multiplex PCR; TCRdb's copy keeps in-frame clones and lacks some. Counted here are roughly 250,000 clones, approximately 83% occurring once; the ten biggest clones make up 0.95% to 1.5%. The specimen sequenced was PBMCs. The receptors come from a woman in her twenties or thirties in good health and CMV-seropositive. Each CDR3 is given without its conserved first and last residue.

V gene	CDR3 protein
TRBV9	ASSVVVSGSTGELF
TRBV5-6	ASSYGAGEGYEQY
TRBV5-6	ASSGTGTGPLFVYGYT
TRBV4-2	ASSQESAGGLYEQY
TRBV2	ASSVRSYEQY
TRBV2	ASRGLGAGRSSYEQY
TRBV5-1	ASSFSGSSTDTQY
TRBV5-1	ASSPDATSGTYEQY
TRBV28	ASSPQRGITYEQY
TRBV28	ASSLLAYEQY
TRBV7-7	ASSASSGSSYNEQF
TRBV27	ASSPGLTYEQY
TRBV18	ASSPLSGTNYNQPQH
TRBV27	ASSGLGQGAGNTIY
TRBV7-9	ASSRTSGPYNEQF
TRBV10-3	AISESTGRSYT
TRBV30	AWAKTGEPGNTIY
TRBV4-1	ASSQGDYPGRNEQF
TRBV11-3	ASSQQGGEQY
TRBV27	ASRAVGGLAPLSYNEQF
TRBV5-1	ASSLDDFGYQETQY
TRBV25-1	ASSESKSSGANVLT
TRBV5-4	ASSSVGGRANVLT
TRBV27	ASRKPGQGVHEQY
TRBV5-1	ASSFSAGGGATYEQY
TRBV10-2	ASRQGGMNTEAF
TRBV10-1	ASSRRTGVPDTQY
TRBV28	ASSLPPERLISYEQY
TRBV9	ASSVVAGSYEQY
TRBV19	ASIPTSGSYNEQF
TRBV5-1	ASSSLERGISYEQY
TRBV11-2	ASSLVTAGGILNEQF
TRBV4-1	ASSQEGLAGGEQY
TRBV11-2	ASSLMVGTLLNRSYEQY
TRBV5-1	ASSPDFTDTQY
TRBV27	ASSYDPTPDTQY
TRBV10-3	AIGTVVGTEAF
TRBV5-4	ASSSGGPSNEQF
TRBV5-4	ASSSQRDTEKLF
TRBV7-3	ASSTSHGTQY
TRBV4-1	ASSRVPGMNTEAF
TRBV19	ASSLTGQGRRSYEQY